The TCR beta chain under discussion was sequenced for a study of T cell responses to AZD1222 COVID-19 vaccine. Regarding the study as a whole: Spike-specific TCR breadth and depth went up after people got two AZD1222 doses. Regions 160-218 and 743-854 dominated among vaccine-associated CD4 TCRs spanning spike. Only after the peak T cell response were repertoires sampled.

Profiled with immunoSEQ multiplex PCR; TCRdb holds only in-frame clones, not every one. The table has 95,000 to 100,000 clones, 80% to 90% seen once. As to this clone: The antigen remains unidentified.

The CDR3 has 14 residues. Germline V gives CDR1 SGHAT, CDR2 FQNNGV. Trimming cost V 4 bases and J 0 bases; bases outside gene matches: 2. The genes are TRBV11-2 and TRBJ2-7, with TRBD1 identical over 8 bases. Sequences were derived from peripheral blood, sampled on day 0 of AZD1222 vaccination. This receptor was obtained from an adult in good health. This CDR3 reads CASSSQGASYEQYF. CDR3 bases: TGTGCCAGCAGCTCCCAGGGGGCCTCCTACGAGCAGTACTTC.